This TCR beta chain was identified during a study of T cell responses to AZD1222 COVID-19 vaccine. Study conclusions and caveats: Dominant at 160-218 and 743-854, vaccine-associated CD4 TCRs also spanned spike. The reported proportion of spike-specific TCRs targeting unmutated variant regions was nearly half. There were mostly white British donors and more females than males, and clonal diversity was possibly underestimated. Two AZD1222 doses significantly raised spike-specific TCR breadth and depth over controls.

Assay used: immunoSEQ multiplex PCR; TCRdb lists only in-frame clones, some missing. Of more than 50,000 clones listed, about four fifths are singletons. On this clone: Its antigen remains unidentified.

CDR3 size: 13 residues. The V gene's germline CDR1 is LGHNA and CDR2 YNFKEQ. V dropped 3 bases and J dropped 0 bases, with 5 bases sitting between them. The starting material was peripheral blood, obtained on day 0 of MenACWY control vaccination. This receptor was taken from an adult in good health. The chain couples TRBV4-2 to TRBJ1-1, with unresolved D. Here the CDR3 reads CASSQSLNTEAFF. CDR3 nucleotide sequence: TGTGCCAGCAGCCAGTCTCTGAACACTGAAGCTTTCTTT.